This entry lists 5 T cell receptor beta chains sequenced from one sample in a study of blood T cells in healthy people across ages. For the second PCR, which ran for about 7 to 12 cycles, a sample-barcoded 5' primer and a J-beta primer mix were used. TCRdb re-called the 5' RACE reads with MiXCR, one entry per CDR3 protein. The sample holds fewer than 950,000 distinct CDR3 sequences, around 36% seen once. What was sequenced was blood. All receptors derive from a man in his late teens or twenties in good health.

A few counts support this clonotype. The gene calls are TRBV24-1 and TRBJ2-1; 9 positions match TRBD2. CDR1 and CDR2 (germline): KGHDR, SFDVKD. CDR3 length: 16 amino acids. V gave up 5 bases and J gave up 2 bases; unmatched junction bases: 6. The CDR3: CATSGAAGGTYNEQFF. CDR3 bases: TGTGCCACCAGTGGGGCGGCGGGGGGGACCTACAATGAGCAGTTCTTC.

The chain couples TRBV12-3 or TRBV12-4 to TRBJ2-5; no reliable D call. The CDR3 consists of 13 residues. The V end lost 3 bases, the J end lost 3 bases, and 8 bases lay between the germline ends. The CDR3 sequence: CASSLTRKETQYF. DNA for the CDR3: TGTGCCAGCAGTTTGACTCGAAAAGAGACCCAGTACTTC.

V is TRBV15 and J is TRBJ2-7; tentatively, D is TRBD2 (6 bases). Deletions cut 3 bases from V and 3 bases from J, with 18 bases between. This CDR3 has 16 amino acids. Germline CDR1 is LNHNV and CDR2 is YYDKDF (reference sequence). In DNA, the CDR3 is TGTGCCACCAGCAGCCCCCCGGGGACTCCTTTCTACGAGCAGTACTTC. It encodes CATSSPPGTPFYEQYF. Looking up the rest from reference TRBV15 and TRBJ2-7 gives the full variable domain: DAMVIQNPRYQVTQFGKPVTLSCSQTLNHNVMYWYQQKSSQAPKLLFHYYDKDFNNEADTPDNFQSRRPNTSFCFLDIRSPGLGDTAMYLCATSSPPGTPFYEQYFGPGTRLTVT.

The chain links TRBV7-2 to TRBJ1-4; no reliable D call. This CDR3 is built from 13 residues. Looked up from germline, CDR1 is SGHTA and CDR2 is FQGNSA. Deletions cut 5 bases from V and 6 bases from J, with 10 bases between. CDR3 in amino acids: CASSPRGDEKLFF. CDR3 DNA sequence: TGTGCCAGCAGCCCGCGAGGTGATGAAAAACTGTTTTTT.

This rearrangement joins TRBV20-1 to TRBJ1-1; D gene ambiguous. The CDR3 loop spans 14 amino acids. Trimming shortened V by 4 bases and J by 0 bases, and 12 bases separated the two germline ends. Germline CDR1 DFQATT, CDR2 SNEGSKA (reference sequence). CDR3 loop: CSAKVAVMNTEAFF. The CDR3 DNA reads TGCAGTGCTAAAGTGGCCGTTATGAACACTGAAGCTTTCTTT.